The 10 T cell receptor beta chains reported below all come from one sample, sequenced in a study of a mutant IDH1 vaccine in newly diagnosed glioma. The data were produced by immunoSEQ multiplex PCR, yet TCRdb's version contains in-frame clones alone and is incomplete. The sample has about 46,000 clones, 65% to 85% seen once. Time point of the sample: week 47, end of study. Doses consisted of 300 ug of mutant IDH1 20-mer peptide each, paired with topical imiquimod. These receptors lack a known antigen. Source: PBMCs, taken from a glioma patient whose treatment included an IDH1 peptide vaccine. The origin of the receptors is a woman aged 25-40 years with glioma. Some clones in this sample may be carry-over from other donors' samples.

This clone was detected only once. This chain's CDR3 is CASSVEGQTEAFF. The CDR3 DNA reads TGTGCCAGCAGCGTTGAGGGCCAAACTGAAGCTTTCTTT. The chain uses TRBV9 and TRBJ1-1; the D is unclear. Trimming shortened V by 2 bases and J by 5 bases, and 10 bases separated the two germline ends. The CDR3 has 13 amino acids. The germline gives CDR1 SGDLS, CDR2 YYNGEE.

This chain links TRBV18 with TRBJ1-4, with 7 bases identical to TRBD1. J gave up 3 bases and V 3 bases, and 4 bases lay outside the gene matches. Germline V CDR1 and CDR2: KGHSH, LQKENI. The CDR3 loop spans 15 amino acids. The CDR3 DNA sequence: TGTGCCAGCTCACCTCAGGGACAGCCTAATGAAAAACTGTTTTTT. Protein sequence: CASSPQGQPNEKLFF.

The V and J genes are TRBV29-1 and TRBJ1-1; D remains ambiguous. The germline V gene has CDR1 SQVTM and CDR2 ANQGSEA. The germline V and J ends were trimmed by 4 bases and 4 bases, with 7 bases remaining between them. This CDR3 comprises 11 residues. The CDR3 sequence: CSVGGSTEAFF. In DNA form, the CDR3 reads TGCAGCGTTGGAGGAAGCACTGAAGCTTTCTTT.

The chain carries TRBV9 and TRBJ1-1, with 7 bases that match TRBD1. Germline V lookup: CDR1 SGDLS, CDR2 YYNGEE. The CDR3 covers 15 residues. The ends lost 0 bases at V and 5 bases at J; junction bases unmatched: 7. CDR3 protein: CASSVAGGAGTEAFF. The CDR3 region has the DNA TGTGCCAGCAGCGTAGCAGGGGGGGCTGGGACTGAAGCTTTCTTT.

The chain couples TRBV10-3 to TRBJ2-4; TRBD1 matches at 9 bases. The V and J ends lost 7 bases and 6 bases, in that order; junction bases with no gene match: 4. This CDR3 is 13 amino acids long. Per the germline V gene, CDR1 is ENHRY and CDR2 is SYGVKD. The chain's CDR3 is CAITPGQGNIQYF. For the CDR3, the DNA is TGTGCCATCACCCCGGGACAGGGAAACATTCAGTACTTC.

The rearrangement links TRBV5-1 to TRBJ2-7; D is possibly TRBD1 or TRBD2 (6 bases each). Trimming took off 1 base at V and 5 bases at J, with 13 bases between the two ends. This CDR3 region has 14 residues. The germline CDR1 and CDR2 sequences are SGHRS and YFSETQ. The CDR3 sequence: CASSLTGGHNEQYF. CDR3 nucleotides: TGCGCCAGCAGCTTGACCGGGGGACACAACGAGCAGTACTTC.

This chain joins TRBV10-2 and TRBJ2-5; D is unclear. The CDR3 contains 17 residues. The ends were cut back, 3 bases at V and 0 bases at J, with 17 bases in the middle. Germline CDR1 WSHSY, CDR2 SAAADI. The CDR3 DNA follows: TGCGCCAGCAGTGATACTGTGTCGGTCAGAAACCAAGAGACCCAGTACTTC. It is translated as CASSDTVSVRNQETQYF.

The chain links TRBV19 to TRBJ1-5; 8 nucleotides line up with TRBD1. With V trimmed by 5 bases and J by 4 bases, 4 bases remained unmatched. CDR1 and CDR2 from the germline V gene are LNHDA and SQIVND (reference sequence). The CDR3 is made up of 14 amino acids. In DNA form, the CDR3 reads TGTGCCAGTAGTCTCCGGGACAGGAATCAGCCCCAGCATTTT. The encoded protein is CASSLRDRNQPQHF.

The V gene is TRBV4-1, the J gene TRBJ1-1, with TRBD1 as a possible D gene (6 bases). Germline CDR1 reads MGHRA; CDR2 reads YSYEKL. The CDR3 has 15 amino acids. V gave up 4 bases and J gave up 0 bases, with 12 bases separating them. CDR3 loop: CASSPSGTLNTEAFF. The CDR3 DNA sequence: TGCGCCAGCAGCCCCTCCGGGACACTGAACACTGAAGCTTTCTTT.

For the CDR3, the DNA is TGTGCCAGCAGGCGTGGGCGGGAGGGCACGTACGAGCAGTACTTC. Protein sequence: CASRRGREGTYEQYF. The rearrangement joins TRBV5-6 to TRBJ2-7; TRBD2 aligns across 9 bases. The ends lost 5 bases at V and 4 bases at J; junction bases unmatched: 10. CDR3 length: 15 residues. Per germline, CDR1 SGHDT and CDR2 YYEEEE.